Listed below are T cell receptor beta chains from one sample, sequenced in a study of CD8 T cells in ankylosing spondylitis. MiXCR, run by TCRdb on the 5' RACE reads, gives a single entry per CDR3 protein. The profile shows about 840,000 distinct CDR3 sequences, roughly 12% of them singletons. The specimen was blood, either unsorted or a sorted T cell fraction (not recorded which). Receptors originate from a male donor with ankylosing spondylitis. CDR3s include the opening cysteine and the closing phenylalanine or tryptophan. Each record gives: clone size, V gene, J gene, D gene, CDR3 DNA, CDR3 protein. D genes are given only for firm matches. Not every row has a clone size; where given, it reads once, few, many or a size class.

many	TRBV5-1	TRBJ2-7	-	TGCGCCAGCAGCTTTGTGGGCGACGAGCAGTACTTC	CASSFVGDEQYF
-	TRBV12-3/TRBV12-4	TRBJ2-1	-	TGTGCCAGCACCCGCAGGGGAGGAGTCGCCTACAATGAGCAGTTCTTC	CASTRRGGVAYNEQFF
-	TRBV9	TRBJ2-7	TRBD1	TGTGCCAGCAGCCGACACAGGGGTACGTACGAGCAGTACTTC	CASSRHRGTYEQYF
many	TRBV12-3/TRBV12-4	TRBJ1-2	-	TGTGCCAGCACCAGGTTGCCCTATGGCTACACCTTC	CASTRLPYGYTF
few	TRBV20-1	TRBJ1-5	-	TGCAGTGCTAGTTTCCAGATCAATCAGCCCCAGCATTTT	CSASFQINQPQHF
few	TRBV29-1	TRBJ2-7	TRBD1	TGCAGCGTTACCCGGGACAGGGGACCCTACGAGCAGTACTTC	CSVTRDRGPYEQYF
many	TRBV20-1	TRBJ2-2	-	TGCAGTGCCAGTCTGAGCAACCATGAGTCCGGGGAGCTGTTTTTT	CSASLSNHESGELFF
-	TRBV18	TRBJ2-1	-	TGTGCCAGCTCACTATCGGACAGTTCCTTCAATGAGCAGTTCTTC	CASSLSDSSFNEQFF
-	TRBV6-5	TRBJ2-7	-	TGTGCCAGCAGTTACTCGAGAAGTCCGGGCGAGCAGTACTTC	CASSYSRSPGEQYF
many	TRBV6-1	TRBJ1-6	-	TGTGCCAGCAGGCTGGGGGGGGACGGCCATTCACCCCTCCACTTT	CASRLGGDGHSPLHF
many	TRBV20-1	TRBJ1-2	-	TGCAGTGGCGTCCGGGGGAACTATGGCTACACCTTC	CSGVRGNYGYTF
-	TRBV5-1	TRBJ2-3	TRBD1	TGCGCCACCTACGACGGGACAGATGATACGCAGTATTTT	CATYDGTDDTQYF
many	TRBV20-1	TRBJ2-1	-	TGCAGTGCTCTCCGGGGCGGAACATCCAATGAGCAGTTCTTC	CSALRGGTSNEQFF
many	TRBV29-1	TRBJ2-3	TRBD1	TGCAGCGTAGTACAGGGGATTGGCACAGATACGCAGTATTTT	CSVVQGIGTDTQYF
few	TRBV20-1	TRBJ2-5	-	TGCAGTGCTAACCTCAGGGAGACCCAGTACTTC	CSANLRETQYF
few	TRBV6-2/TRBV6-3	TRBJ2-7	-	TGTGCCAGCAGTACCGGACAGACCTACGAGCAGTACTTC	CASSTGQTYEQYF
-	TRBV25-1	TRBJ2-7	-	TGTGCCAGCAGTCCAGGGAACTTAAGGTACGAGCAGTACTTC	CASSPGNLRYEQYF
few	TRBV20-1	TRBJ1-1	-	TGCAGTGCTAGAGAGGGGGACCGTGAAGCTTTCTTT	CSAREGDREAFF
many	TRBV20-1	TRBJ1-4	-	TGCAGTGCTGGAAAGGGTGTTAACGAAAAACTGTTTTTT	CSAGKGVNEKLFF
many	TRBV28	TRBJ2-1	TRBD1	TGTGCCAGCAGTTTATTGTCAGGGGGCCTTGACAATGAGCAGTTCTTC	CASSLLSGGLDNEQFF
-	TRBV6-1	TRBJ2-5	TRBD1	TGTGCCAGCAGTGCCGGACAGGGACGGCAAGAGACCCAGTACTTC	CASSAGQGRQETQYF
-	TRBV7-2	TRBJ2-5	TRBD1	TGTGCCAGCAGCCTCAACAGGGGGCGGGAGACCCAGTACTTC	CASSLNRGRETQYF
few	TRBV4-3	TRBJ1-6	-	TGCGCCAGCAGCCAACTTGGGATCGTGAATTCACCCCTCCACTTT	CASSQLGIVNSPLHF
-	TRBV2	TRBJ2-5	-	TGTGCCAGCTCGGACAGACGGGAGACCCAGTACTTC	CASSDRRETQYF
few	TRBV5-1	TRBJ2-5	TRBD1	TGCGCCAGCAGGGAACAGGGGGCGGTGGATGAGACCCAGTACTTC	CASREQGAVDETQYF
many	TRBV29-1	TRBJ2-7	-	TGCAGCGTTGGGCTGGGGCGATCCGAGCAGTACTTC	CSVGLGRSEQYF
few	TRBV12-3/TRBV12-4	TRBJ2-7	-	TGTGCCAGCAAACCCTCAGAGGCGTACGAGCAGTACTTC	CASKPSEAYEQYF
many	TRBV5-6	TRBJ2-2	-	TGTGCCAGCAGCTTTCTACAGGTGAACACCGGGGAGCTGTTTTTT	CASSFLQVNTGELFF
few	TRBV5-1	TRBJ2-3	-	TGCGCCAGCAGCGGGAGCGGGTACCAGGATACGCAGTATTTT	CASSGSGYQDTQYF
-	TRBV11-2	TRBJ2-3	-	TGTGCCAGCAGCTTAGTAGTGGCGGGATTCACGCAGTATTTT	CASSLVVAGFTQYF
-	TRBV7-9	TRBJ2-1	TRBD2	TGTGCCAGCAGCTTAGTGCGGCTAGCGGGAGCCTACAATGAGCAGTTCTTC	CASSLVRLAGAYNEQFF
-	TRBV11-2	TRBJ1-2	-	TGTGCCAGCAGCTTAGATGCGGGCAGGGTAGGCTACACCTTC	CASSLDAGRVGYTF
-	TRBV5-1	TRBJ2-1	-	TGCGCCAGCAGCTTGTGGGGGGACAGTTACAATGAGCAGTTCTTC	CASSLWGDSYNEQFF